The present T cell receptor (beta chain) was sequenced within a study of cytomegalovirus exposure and HLA in healthy donors. It was healthy bone marrow donors who served as donors. Likely unrecorded immune exposures existed in these nominally healthy donors. 13 Jbeta primers and 60 Vbeta primers were used for the PCR. Generated by immunoSEQ multiplex PCR, the TCRdb table keeps only in-frame clones and is missing some. The sample lists 120,000 or so clones; less than 80% were seen once. A few counts support this clone. Its target is unknown. Overall study findings and caveats: The authors excluded some V segments, including TRBV6-2 and TRBV6-3, as indistinguishable. Analyses of presence/absence relied on an assumption of roughly uniform sequencing depth across donors.

CDR3 length: 14 residues. V was cut by 8 bases and J by 0 bases, with 13 bases left in between. CDR1 and CDR2 from the germline V gene are MNHNS and SASEGT. The clonotype comes from a woman between 50 and 59 years old in good health and CMV-seropositive. V usage is TRBV6-1 and J usage is TRBJ1-1; D not certain. Sequencing was carried out using PBMCs. The CDR3 nucleotides are TGTGCCAGCGAACCTGGAGGGTTGAACACTGAAGCTTTCTTT. The encoded protein is CASEPGGLNTEAFF.